The 14 T cell receptor beta chains below were found in one sample sequenced in a study of cytomegalovirus exposure and HLA in healthy donors. The PCR contained 60 Vbeta and 13 Jbeta primers. Method: immunoSEQ multiplex PCR; TCRdb's copy keeps in-frame clones and lacks some. The sample consists of roughly 120,000 clones, over 65% of them appearing once. Sequenced input: PBMCs. The receptors shown here come from a man aged 45 to 65 in good health and CMV-seronegative.

The chain is built from TRBV21-1 and TRBJ1-1; TRBD1, the D gene given by the table, was not confirmed from the DNA. TRBV21-1 is designated a pseudogene. This CDR3 region has 13 residues. CDR3 coding DNA: TGTGCCAGTACGGGACAGGTTGACACTGAAGCTTTCTTT. Protein sequence: CASTGQVDTEAFF.

The J gene is TRBJ1-3, the V gene TRBV28; no clear D gene. Trimming left V 5 bases short and J 2 bases short, with 19 bases between. The CDR3 spans 17 residues. Germline assignment: CDR1 MDHEN and CDR2 SYDVKM. CDR3 nucleotides: TGTGCCAGCAGTCCACCTTCCAGGAGGTTCGCTGGAAACACCATATATTTT. Encoded protein: CASSPPSRRFAGNTIYF.

The V and J genes are TRBV9 and TRBJ2-2; D is ambiguous. The germline gives CDR1 SGDLS, CDR2 YYNGEE. The CDR3 extends over 13 amino acids. V dropped 0 bases and J dropped 3 bases, with 3 bases sitting between them. CDR3 loop: CASSVAYTGELFF. CDR3 in DNA: TGTGCCAGCAGCGTAGCCTACACCGGGGAGCTGTTTTTT.

V and J are TRBV18 and TRBJ2-1; 9 bases align to TRBD2. Germline CDR1 KGHSH, CDR2 LQKENI. Trimming at V came to 4 bases and at J to 3 bases, leaving 4 bases not matched to a gene. The CDR3 runs 15 residues. Here the CDR3 DNA reads TGTGCCAGCTCACTTTTGACTAGCGGCTACAATGAGCAGTTCTTC. Residues: CASSLLTSGYNEQFF. Using reference TRBV18 and TRBJ2-1 for the parts outside the CDR3, the full variable domain is NAGVMQNPRHLVRRRGQEARLRCSPMKGHSHVYWYRQLPEEGLKFMVYLQKENIIDESGMPKERFSAEFPKEGPSILRIQQVVRGDSAAYFCASSLLTSGYNEQFFGPGTRLTVL.

CDR3 region: CASSQDGGANEKLFF. The CDR3 region has the DNA TGCGCCAGCAGCCAAGATGGCGGGGCTAATGAAAAACTGTTTTTT. V usage is TRBV4-3 and J usage is TRBJ1-4; D unresolved. The V and J ends lost 0 bases and 3 bases respectively, with 8 bases between them. The CDR3 sequence is 15 residues long. Germline CDR1 is LGHNA and CDR2 is YSLEER.

Comment on this clone: Sequence at one end of the junction differs from germline and may be a read error. J is TRBJ1-1 and V is TRBV15; D perhaps matches TRBD1 (6 bases). Germline CDR1 is LNHNV and CDR2 is YYDKDF (reference sequence). CDR3 length equals 15 residues. The CDR3: CTTSRAQGRDTEAFF. The CDR3 DNA reads TGTACCACCAGCAGGGCCCAGGGGCGGGACACTGAAGCTTTCTTT.

The chain joins TRBV7-2 to TRBJ1-2; D is unclear. Germline V gives CDR1 SGHTA, CDR2 FQGNSA. The CDR3 has 14 amino acids. V was shortened by 2 bases and J by 3 bases, with 10 bases between the two germline ends. The CDR3 DNA sequence: TGTGCCAGCAGCTTATTGGACGGGGACTATGGCTACACCTTC. Protein product: CASSLLDGDYGYTF.

The CDR3 loop is CAISVPEAGAYEQYF. In DNA, the CDR3 is TGTGCCATCAGTGTCCCGGAGGCCGGCGCCTACGAGCAGTACTTC. The chain employs TRBV10-3 and TRBJ2-5; tentative D call: TRBD2 (5 bases). The J call may be mistaken, given a closer DNA end match to TRBJ2-7. This CDR3 comprises 15 residues. The germline gives CDR1 ENHRY, CDR2 SYGVKD.

This sequence joins TRBV27 and TRBJ1-1, with D possibly being TRBD1 (6 bases). Germline V CDR1 and CDR2: MNHEY, SMNVEV (reference sequence). This CDR3 has 14 amino acids. The V end was cut by 4 bases, the J end by 1 base, with 10 bases between. The CDR3 nucleotides are TGTGCCAGCAGTTCGTGGGACAAGAACACTGAAGCTTTCTTT. This codes for CASSSWDKNTEAFF.

This rearrangement joins TRBV7-8 to TRBJ2-3; 7 bases map to TRBD2. CDR1 is SGHVS, CDR2 FQNEAQ, per germline. This CDR3 spans 16 amino acids. Germline trimming cut 5 bases from V and 1 base from J; bases unmatched to any gene: 9. The CDR3 protein is CASSQGGAGGTDTQYF. CDR3 in DNA: TGTGCCAGCAGCCAGGGAGGGGCGGGAGGCACAGATACGCAGTATTTT.

The genes are TRBV6-5 and TRBJ1-3, with 7 bases matching TRBD1. The germline V gene encodes CDR1 MNHEY and CDR2 SVGAGI. The CDR3 runs 16 residues. J lost 0 bases, V lost 4 bases, and 6 bases had no gene match. For the CDR3, the DNA is TGTGCCAGCAGTTCCGGGACAGTGATCTCTGGAAACACCATATATTTT. This codes for CASSSGTVISGNTIYF.

The J gene is TRBJ2-7, the V gene TRBV28; 7 positions match TRBD2. This CDR3 contains 14 residues. Germline values: CDR1 MDHEN, CDR2 SYDVKM. With V trimmed by 1 base and J by 6 bases, 6 bases remained unmatched. The CDR3, as DNA: TGTGCCAGCAGTTTATCCGGATCGGGGGGCGAGCAGTACTTC. This codes for CASSLSGSGGEQYF.

V is TRBV5-1 and J is TRBJ2-3; no reliable D call. V was clipped by 0 bases and J by 4 bases, with 12 bases between them. Germline V lookup: CDR1 SGHRS, CDR2 YFSETQ. CDR3 length: 15 residues. CDR3 bases: TGCGCCAGCAGCTTGGGGGCCCGTAAGGCAGATACGCAGTATTTT. It codes for CASSLGARKADTQYF.

V usage is TRBV20-1 and J usage is TRBJ1-1; tentatively, D is TRBD1 (6 bases). The CDR3 has 10 residues. Per the germline V gene, CDR1 is DFQATT and CDR2 is SNEGSKA (reference sequence). The V end lost 6 bases, the J end lost 6 bases, and 8 bases lay between the germline ends. CDR3 nucleotide sequence: TGCAGTGCCTCAGGGGCTGAAGCTTTCTTT. It is translated as CSASGAEAFF.